This T cell receptor (beta chain) was observed in a study of blood T cell repertoires in COVID-19. The CDR3 covers 15 residues. Here immunoSEQ multiplex PCR was the method, and the copy in TCRdb shows in-frame clones only, minus some. This table has 140,000 or so clones, approximately 79% appearing once. Material: peripheral blood. This TCR derives from a man aged 50-59 years with active or convalescent COVID-19. The chain employs TRBV21-1 and TRBJ2-5; TRBD2, as called in the table, went unchecked against the DNA. TRBV21-1 is tagged as a pseudogene. The CDR3 DNA is TGTGCCAGCAGCAAATGCCGGACTAGTGTAGAGACCCAGTACTTC. Residues: CASSKCRTSVETQYF.